This T cell receptor beta chain was found in a study of T-cell memory formation after mild COVID-19. Study details: TCR clusters largely stayed donor specific. Points from the study as a whole: A subset of responding clones appeared in pre-infection memory, suggesting cross-reactive memory joined. Nothing showed for sure that second-wave clones peaking on day 37 were SARS-CoV-2 specific.

Germline V gives CDR1 SEHNR, CDR2 FQNEAQ (reference sequence). The CDR3 has 15 residues. Trimming cost V 3 bases and J 4 bases; bases outside gene matches: 3. In its sample, this clonotype was seen once. Its antigen is not known. TCRdb re-called the 5' RACE reads through MiXCR, storing one row per CDR3 protein. The sample contains about 440,000 distinct CDR3 sequences, around 18% of which appear only once. The V and J genes are TRBV7-9 and TRBJ1-4, with TRBD1 matching over 9 bases. The clonotype originates from an adult woman who had mild COVID-19 (a few samples of this study predate the infection). Cell type and time point are not known. Sequencing input: PBMCs or a T cell subset sorted from them (not recorded which). CDR3 nucleotide sequence: TGTGCCAGCAGCTTCCGGACAGGGGTTAATGAAAAACTGTTTTTT. Encoded protein: CASSFRTGVNEKLFF. The variable domain in full, with the rest retrieved from reference TRBV7-9 and TRBJ1-4, is DTGVSQNPRHKITKRGQNVTFRCDPISEHNRLYWYRQTLGQGPEFLTYFQNEAQLEKSRLLSDRFSAERPKGSFSTLEIQRTEQGDSAMYLCASSFRTGVNEKLFFGSGTQLSVL.